The 14 T cell receptor beta chains given below trace back to one sample, sequenced in a study of Graves' ophthalmopathy and Graves' hyperthyroidism. Using RNA transcripts, the TCR beta CDR3 regions were amplified. Investigators did first-round RT-PCR with HTBI primers, then second-round multiplex PCR. From the multiplex PCR reads, TCRdb called clonotypes with MiXCR, one entry per CDR3 protein. The top ten clones hold roughly 46% of a sample with some 750,000 distinct CDR3 sequences, around 40% of them seen once. Sequencing was performed on peripheral blood. These receptors were taken from an adult man with Graves' ophthalmopathy.

The V and J genes are TRBV5-6 and TRBJ2-7; no clear D gene. This CDR3 is built from 13 residues. The germline V gene encodes CDR1 SGHDT and CDR2 YYEEEE. V was trimmed by 2 bases and J by 9 bases, leaving 15 bases between them. CDR3 amino acids: CASSFPGVDRQYF. The CDR3 region has the DNA TGTGCCAGCAGCTTCCCCGGAGTTGATAGGCAGTACTTC.

The rearrangement joins TRBV5-5 to TRBJ1-1; D is unclear. The CDR3 is made up of 14 amino acids. Trimming shortened V by 2 bases and J by 0 bases, and 8 bases separated the two germline ends. CDR1 is SGHKS and CDR2 is YYEKEE in the germline V gene (reference sequence). DNA for the CDR3: TGTGCCAGCAGCTTCCTACAGTTGAACACTGAAGCTTTCTTT. It translates to CASSFLQLNTEAFF.

The rearrangement joins TRBV7-2 to TRBJ1-3; 9 bases agree with TRBD1. This CDR3 is 15 amino acids long. CDR1 SGHTA and CDR2 FQGNSA come from the germline V gene. J gave up 10 bases and V 4 bases, and 11 bases lay outside the gene matches. This CDR3 is CASSWEDRGLRTIYF. In nucleotides, the CDR3 is TGTGCCAGCAGCTGGGAGGACAGGGGACTACGAACCATATATTTT.

This clonotype has only a few counts. This chain joins TRBV24-1 and TRBJ1-5; D is unresolved. Looked up from germline, CDR1 is KGHDR and CDR2 is SFDVKD. Trimming pared 11 bases from V and 4 bases from J, leaving 14 bases between. The CDR3 is made up of 13 amino acids. CDR3 DNA sequence: TGTGCCAGCAGCCCAAGTGAGAATCAGCCCCAGCATTTT. Translating it yields CASSPSENQPQHF.

In regard to this clonotype: A much larger clone differs from this one at a single base, so this may be a read error. The V and J genes are TRBV7-2 and TRBJ2-7, with D maybe TRBD1 (5 bases). Germline V CDR1 and CDR2: SGHTA, FQGNSA. The ends were cut back, 5 bases at V and 3 bases at J, with 17 bases in the middle. This CDR3 contains 15 residues. DNA of the CDR3: TGTGCCAGCAGCCCAGGGCGAGGACGGCTCTACGAGCAGTACTTC. This gives the protein CASSPGRGRLYEQYF. The whole variable domain, remainder taken from reference TRBV7-2 and TRBJ2-7, is GAGVSQSPSNKVTEKGKDVELRCDPISGHTALYWYRQSLGQGLEFLIYFQGNSAPDKSGLPSDRFSAERTGGSVSTLTIQRTQQEDSAVYLCASSPGRGRLYEQYFGPGTRLTVT.

The rearrangement joins TRBV10-3 to TRBJ2-5; 8 positions match TRBD1. V trimming: 10 bases; J trimming: 5 bases; junction bases outside the gene matches: 9. The germline CDR1 and CDR2 sequences are ENHRY and SYGVKD. CDR3 length equals 13 residues. For the CDR3, the DNA is TGTGCCAGCGCTCAGGGGGCCGGGGAGACCCAGTACTTC. It encodes CASAQGAGETQYF.

The rearrangement links TRBV7-9 to TRBJ2-7; perhaps TRBD1 as D (5 bases). Germline V gene data show CDR1 as SEHNR and CDR2 as FQNEAQ (reference sequence). This CDR3 comprises 18 residues. The V end was cut by 1 base, the J end by 3 bases, with 22 bases between. The CDR3 region has the DNA TGTGCCAGCAGCTTAGTATTCCCTCGAGGAACAGGATTCTACGAGCAGTACTTC. It codes for CASSLVFPRGTGFYEQYF.

In its sample, this clonotype was seen many times. The gene calls are TRBV9 and TRBJ1-2; 9 positions match TRBD1. After removal of 3 bases from V and 8 bases from J, the junction contained 8 bases not matched to a gene. The CDR3 consists of 14 residues. CDR1 and CDR2 from the germline V gene are SGDLS and YYNGEE. For the CDR3, the DNA is TGTGCCAGCAGCGCCGGGACAGGGATTGGGGGCTACACCTTC. It specifies CASSAGTGIGGYTF. The full variable domain, completed using reference TRBV9 and TRBJ1-2, is DSGVTQTPKHLITATGQRVTLRCSPRSGDLSVYWYQQSLDQGLQFLIQYYNGEERAKGNILERFSAQQFPDLHSELNLSSLELGDSALYFCASSAGTGIGGYTFGSGTRLTVV.

Comment on this clonotype: A much more abundant neighbour one base away suggests this may be a read error. The conserved final phenylalanine or tryptophan is absent from the CDR3, which likely points to a read error. This sequence joins TRBV20-1 and TRBJ2-5; no firm D call. Deletions cut 1 base from V and 4 bases from J, with 10 bases between. The CDR3 totals 13 residues. Looked up from germline, CDR1 is DFQATT and CDR2 is SNEGSKA (reference sequence). The DNA of the CDR3 is TGCAGTGCTAGAGCCCCTTTCGGAGAGACCCAGTACCTC. Amino acids: CSARAPFGETQYL.

This clonotype turned up a few times. The genes are TRBV7-9 and TRBJ1-6, with 7 bases matching TRBD1. V gave up 6 bases and J gave up 6 bases; unmatched junction bases: 8. CDR1 and CDR2 (germline): SEHNR, FQNEAQ (reference sequence). The CDR3 contains 15 residues. The CDR3 nucleotides are TGTGCCAGCAGTTATCGGGGACAGTCTAATTCACCCCTCCACTTT. Translating gives CASSYRGQSNSPLHF.

At least ten counts were recorded for this clonotype. The chain joins TRBV20-1 to TRBJ1-2; no firm D call. Germline CDR1 reads DFQATT; CDR2 reads SNEGSKA (reference sequence). The CDR3 consists of 11 residues. The ends were cut back, 6 bases at V and 7 bases at J, with 12 bases in the middle. The CDR3 coding sequence is TGCAGTGCCAGAACTTCGTCTGGCTACACCTTC. Translation gives CSARTSSGYTF.

Here the CDR3 DNA reads TGTGCCATCAGTGAGTCGCCTACCCAAACAGGGGGAGAGACCCAGTACTTC. This translates into CAISESPTQTGGETQYF. The chain combines TRBV10-3 with TRBJ2-5, with 8 bases lining up with TRBD1. The CDR3 has 17 residues. The germline V gene encodes CDR1 ENHRY and CDR2 SYGVKD. With 0 bases clipped from V and 4 bases from J, the junction kept 10 bases outside the gene matches.

Concerning this clonotype itself: A clone one base away is much larger, so this may be a read error. The chain is built from TRBV5-1 and TRBJ2-5; 7 positions match TRBD2. V lost 2 bases, J lost 6 bases, and 10 bases stayed unmatched. The CDR3 extends over 15 amino acids. CDR1 is SGHRS, CDR2 YFSETQ, per germline. CDR3 nucleotide sequence: TGCGCCAGCAGCTTAGCGGGACGGCCTGGGCAGACCCAGTACTTC. This codes for CASSLAGRPGQTQYF.

This clonotype was observed many times. The chain carries TRBV20-1 and TRBJ2-7; 7 positions match TRBD1. Trimming at V came to 2 bases and at J to 6 bases, leaving 1 base not matched to a gene. Germline CDR1 DFQATT, CDR2 SNEGSKA (reference sequence). The CDR3 has 11 amino acids. CDR3 coding DNA: TGCAGTGCTAGATCAGGGGGCGAGCAGTACTTC. Encoded protein: CSARSGGEQYF.